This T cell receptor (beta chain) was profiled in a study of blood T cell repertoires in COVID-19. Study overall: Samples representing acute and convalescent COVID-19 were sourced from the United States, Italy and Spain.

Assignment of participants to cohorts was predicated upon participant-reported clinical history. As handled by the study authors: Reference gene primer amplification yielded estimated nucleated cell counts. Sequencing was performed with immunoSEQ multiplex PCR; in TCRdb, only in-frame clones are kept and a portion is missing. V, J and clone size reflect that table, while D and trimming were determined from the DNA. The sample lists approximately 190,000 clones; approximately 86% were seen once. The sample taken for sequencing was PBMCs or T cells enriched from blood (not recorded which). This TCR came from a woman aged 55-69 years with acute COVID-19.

The CDR3 reads CASSLDRGSNTGELFF. CDR3 sequence (DNA): TGCGCCAGCAGCTTAGACAGGGGTTCAAACACCGGGGAGCTGTTTTTT. The chain has TRBV5-1 and TRBJ2-2, with TRBD1 identical over 8 bases. Looked up from germline, CDR1 is SGHRS and CDR2 is YFSETQ. J was trimmed by 2 bases and V by 2 bases; bases with no gene match: 5. The CDR3 is 16 residues long.